This T cell receptor beta chain derives from a study of cytomegalovirus exposure and HLA in healthy donors. This clone came up once. The PCR ran on 60 Vbeta and 13 Jbeta primers. Assay used: immunoSEQ multiplex PCR; TCRdb lists only in-frame clones, some missing. The sample consists of fewer than 110,000 clones, roughly 82% of them appearing once. Sequencing was carried out using PBMCs. The sequence was obtained from a man aged 30 to 45 in good health and CMV-seropositive.

The CDR3 coding sequence is TGCGCCAGCAGCTCGACTCGAGATTCACCCCTCCACTTT. It yields the protein CASSSTRDSPLHF. V is TRBV5-1 and J is TRBJ1-6; D gene unclear. Trimming left V 3 bases short and J 8 bases short, with 9 bases between. Looked up from germline, CDR1 is SGHRS and CDR2 is YFSETQ. This CDR3 has 13 amino acids.